Listed below are T cell receptor beta chains from one sample, sequenced in a study of blood T cell repertoires in COVID-19. Libraries were prepared by immunoSEQ multiplex PCR; TCRdb keeps only in-frame clonotypes and omits some of them. The table includes 100,000 to 150,000 clones, 75% to 85% detected once. Material for sequencing was peripheral blood. These receptors all come from a woman in her fifties or sixties with acute or convalescent COVID-19. Both conserved end residues are part of each CDR3. A D gene is named only where the DNA matches it firmly. Part of the rows lack a size; the others show once, few, many or a class for expanded clones.

cdr3_nt cdr3_aa clone_size j_call d_call v_call
TGTGCCAGTAGTATAGGCGGGGAGAGGTCCACTGAAGCTTTCTTT CASSIGGERSTEAFF - TRBJ1-1 - TRBV19
TGTGCCAGCAGTAGACAGGGTAGCTCCTACAATGAGCAGTTCTTC CASSRQGSSYNEQFF - TRBJ2-1 TRBD1 TRBV6-5
TGTGCCAGCAGCCAAGAGCCGCGAGTACCTAACTATGGCTACACCTTC CASSQEPRVPNYGYTF - TRBJ1-2 - TRBV3-1/TRBV3-2
TGTGCCAGCAGCTCGACAGGTTCCTCTGGAAACACCATATATTTT CASSSTGSSGNTIYF few TRBJ1-3 - TRBV7-9
TGTGCCAGCAGCCAAGAAGGTGACTCCTCCTACGAGCAGTACTTC CASSQEGDSSYEQYF - TRBJ2-7 - TRBV3-1/TRBV3-2
TGTGCCTCACGGGAGTCTGGAAACACCATATATTTT CASRESGNTIYF - TRBJ1-3 - TRBV12-3/TRBV12-4
TGTGCCAGCAGCATCGGGACAGTCACTGAAGCTTTCTTT CASSIGTVTEAFF - TRBJ1-1 TRBD1 TRBV7-9
TGTGCCAGCAGTGGTCCGGACAAGAACTATGGCTACACCTTC CASSGPDKNYGYTF - TRBJ1-2 - TRBV2
TGTGCCAGCAGCTTTGCGGGGAACGGGGAGCTGTTTTTT CASSFAGNGELFF - TRBJ2-2 - TRBV7-9
TGTGCCAGCAGAACCACCACCGACAGGGAGGGAAACACCATATATTTT CASRTTTDREGNTIYF - TRBJ1-3 TRBD1 TRBV28
TGTGCCAGCAGCCCAAACTTAGCGGGACTCAGCACAGATACGCAGTATTTT CASSPNLAGLSTDTQYF - TRBJ2-3 TRBD2 TRBV27